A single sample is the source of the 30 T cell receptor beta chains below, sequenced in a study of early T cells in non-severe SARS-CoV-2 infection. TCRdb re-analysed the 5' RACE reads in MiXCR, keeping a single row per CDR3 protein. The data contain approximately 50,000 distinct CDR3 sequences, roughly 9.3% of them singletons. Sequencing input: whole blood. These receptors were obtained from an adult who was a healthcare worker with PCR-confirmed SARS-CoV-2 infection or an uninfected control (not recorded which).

DNA of the CDR3: TGTGCCAGTTGTGAGGGGGCGGCCTACGAGCAGTACTTC. Its protein product is CASCEGAAYEQYF. The gene calls are TRBV28 and TRBJ2-7, with 7 positions matching TRBD1. The V gene's germline CDR1 is MDHEN and CDR2 SYDVKM. J gave up 2 bases and V 9 bases, and 7 bases lay outside the gene matches. The CDR3 covers 13 residues. The whole variable domain, filled in from reference TRBV28 and TRBJ2-7, reads DVKVTQSSRYLVKRTGEKVFLECVQDMDHENMFWYRQDPGLGLRLIYFSYDVKMKEKGDIPEGYSVSREKKERFSLILESASTNQTSMYLCASCEGAAYEQYFGPGTRLTVT.

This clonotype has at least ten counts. The CDR3 region has the DNA TGTGCCAGCAGTTCCCGACTAGCGGATGGCTACACCTTC. Protein sequence: CASSSRLADGYTF. V usage is TRBV6-2 or TRBV6-3 and J usage is TRBJ1-2; no firm D call. The length of the CDR3 is 13 residues. The germline V and J ends were trimmed by 4 bases and 6 bases, with 12 bases remaining between them. The germline V gene encodes CDR1 MNHEY and CDR2 SVGEGT.

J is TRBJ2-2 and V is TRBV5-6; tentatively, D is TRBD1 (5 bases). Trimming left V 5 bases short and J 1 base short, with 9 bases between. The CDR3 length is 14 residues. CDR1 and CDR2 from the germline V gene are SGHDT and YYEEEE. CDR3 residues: CASSPGWNTGELFF. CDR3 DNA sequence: TGTGCCAGCAGTCCAGGGTGGAACACCGGGGAGCTGTTTTTT.

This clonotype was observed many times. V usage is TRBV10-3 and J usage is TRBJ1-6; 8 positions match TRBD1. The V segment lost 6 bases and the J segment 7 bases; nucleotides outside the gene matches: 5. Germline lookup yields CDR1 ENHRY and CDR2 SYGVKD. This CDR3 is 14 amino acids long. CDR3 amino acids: CAIRPGQVNSPLHF. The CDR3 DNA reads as TGTGCCATCAGGCCGGGACAGGTGAATTCACCCCTCCACTTT.

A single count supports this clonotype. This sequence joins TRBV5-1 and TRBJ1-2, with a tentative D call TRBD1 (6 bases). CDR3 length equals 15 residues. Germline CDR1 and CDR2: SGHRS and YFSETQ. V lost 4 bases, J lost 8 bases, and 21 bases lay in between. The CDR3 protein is CASSTNSVTGYGYTF. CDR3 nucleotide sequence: TGCGCCAGCAGCACGAACAGCGTAACAGGGTACGGCTACACCTTC.

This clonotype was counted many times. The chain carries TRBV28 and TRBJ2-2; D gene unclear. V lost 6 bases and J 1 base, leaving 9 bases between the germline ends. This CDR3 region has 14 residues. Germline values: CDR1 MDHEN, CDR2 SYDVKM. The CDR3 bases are TGTGCCAGCAGCCCGACACTGAACACCGGGGAGCTGTTTTTT. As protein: CASSPTLNTGELFF.

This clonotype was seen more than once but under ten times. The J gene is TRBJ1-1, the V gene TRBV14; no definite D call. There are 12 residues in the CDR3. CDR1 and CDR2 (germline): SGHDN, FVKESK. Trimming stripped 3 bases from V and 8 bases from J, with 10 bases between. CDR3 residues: CASSHTFWEAFF. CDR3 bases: TGTGCCAGCAGCCACACTTTTTGGGAAGCTTTCTTT.

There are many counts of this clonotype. The CDR3 coding sequence is TGTGCCAGCAGTGAAGCTTGGTCGGGGCCCGAGCAGTACTTC. The encoded protein is CASSEAWSGPEQYF. This chain joins TRBV2 and TRBJ2-7; D assignment may be TRBD1 or TRBD2 (5 bases each). Per germline, CDR1 SNHLY and CDR2 FYNNEI. The CDR3 extends over 14 amino acids. V lost 0 bases and J 6 bases, leaving 12 bases between the germline ends.

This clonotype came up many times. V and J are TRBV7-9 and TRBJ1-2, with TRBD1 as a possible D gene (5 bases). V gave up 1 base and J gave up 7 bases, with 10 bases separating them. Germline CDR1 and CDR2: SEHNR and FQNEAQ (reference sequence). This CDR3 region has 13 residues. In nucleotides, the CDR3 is TGTGCCAGCAGCTTAGGGGACGGGGCTGGCTACACCTTC. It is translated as CASSLGDGAGYTF.

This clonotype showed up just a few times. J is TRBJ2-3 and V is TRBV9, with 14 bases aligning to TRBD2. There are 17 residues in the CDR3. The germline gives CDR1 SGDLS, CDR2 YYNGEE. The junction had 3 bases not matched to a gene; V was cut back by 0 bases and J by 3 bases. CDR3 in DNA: TGTGCCAGCAGCGTAGGGACTAGCGGGAGGCCTACAGATACGCAGTATTTT. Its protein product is CASSVGTSGRPTDTQYF.

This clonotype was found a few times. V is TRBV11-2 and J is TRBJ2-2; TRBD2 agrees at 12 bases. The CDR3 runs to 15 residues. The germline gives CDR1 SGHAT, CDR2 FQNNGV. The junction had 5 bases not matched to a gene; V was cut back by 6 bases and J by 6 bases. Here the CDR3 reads CASRIGLAGPGELFF. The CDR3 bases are TGTGCCAGCAGGATCGGACTAGCGGGACCCGGGGAGCTGTTTTTT. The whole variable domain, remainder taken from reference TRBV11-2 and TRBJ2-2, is EAGVAQSPRYKIIEKRQSVAFWCNPISGHATLYWYQQILGQGPKLLIQFQNNGVVDDSQLPKDRFSAERLKGVDSTLKIQPAKLEDSAVYLCASRIGLAGPGELFFGEGSRLTVL.

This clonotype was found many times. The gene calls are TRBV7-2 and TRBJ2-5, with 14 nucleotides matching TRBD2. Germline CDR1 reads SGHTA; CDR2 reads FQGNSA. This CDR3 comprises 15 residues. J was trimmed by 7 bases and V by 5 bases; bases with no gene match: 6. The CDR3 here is CASSQTSGRAGTQYF. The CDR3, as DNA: TGTGCCAGCAGCCAGACTAGCGGGAGGGCCGGGACCCAGTACTTC. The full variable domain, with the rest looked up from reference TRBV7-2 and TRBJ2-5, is GAGVSQSPSNKVTEKGKDVELRCDPISGHTALYWYRQSLGQGLEFLIYFQGNSAPDKSGLPSDRFSAERTGGSVSTLTIQRTQQEDSAVYLCASSQTSGRAGTQYFGPGTRLLVL.

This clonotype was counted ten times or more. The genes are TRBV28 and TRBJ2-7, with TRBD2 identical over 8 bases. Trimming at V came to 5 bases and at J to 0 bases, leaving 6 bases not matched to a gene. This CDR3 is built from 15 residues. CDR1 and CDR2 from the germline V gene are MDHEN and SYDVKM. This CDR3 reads CASSGSGSLSYEQYF. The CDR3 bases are TGTGCCAGCAGTGGGAGCGGGAGCCTCTCCTACGAGCAGTACTTC.

CDR3: CASRLNGQSREQYF. DNA of the CDR3: TGTGCCAGCAGACTGAATGGGCAATCGAGGGAGCAGTACTTC. V usage is TRBV6-5 and J usage is TRBJ2-7; D call uncertain. CDR1 MNHEY and CDR2 SVGAGI come from the germline V gene. V dropped 6 bases and J dropped 7 bases, with 19 bases sitting between them. The CDR3 sequence is 14 residues long.

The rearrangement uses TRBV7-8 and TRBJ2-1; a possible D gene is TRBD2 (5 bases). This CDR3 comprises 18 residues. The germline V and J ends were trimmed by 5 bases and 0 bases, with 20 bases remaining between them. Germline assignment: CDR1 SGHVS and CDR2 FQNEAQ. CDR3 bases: TGTGCCAGCAGCCCGAGTGAGGGTGTCCGGAGCTCCTACAATGAGCAGTTCTTC. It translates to CASSPSEGVRSSYNEQFF.

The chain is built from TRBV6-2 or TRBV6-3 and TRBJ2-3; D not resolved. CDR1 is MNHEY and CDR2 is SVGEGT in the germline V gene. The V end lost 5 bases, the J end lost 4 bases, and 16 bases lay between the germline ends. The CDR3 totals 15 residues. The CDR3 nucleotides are TGTGCCAGCAGTAAGACGTTAACTGCTTCAGATACGCAGTATTTT. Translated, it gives CASSKTLTASDTQYF.

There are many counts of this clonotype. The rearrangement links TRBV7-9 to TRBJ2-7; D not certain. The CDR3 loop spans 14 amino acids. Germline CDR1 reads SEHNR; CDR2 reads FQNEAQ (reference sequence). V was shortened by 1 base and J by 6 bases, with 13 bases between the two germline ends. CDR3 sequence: CASSLGASAPEQYF. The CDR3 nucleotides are TGTGCCAGCAGCTTAGGAGCCTCGGCTCCCGAGCAGTACTTC.

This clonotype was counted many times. The CDR3 sequence is CASSLGLAGGENIQYF. CDR3 sequence (DNA): TGTGCCAGCTCACTGGGACTAGCGGGAGGAGAAAACATTCAGTACTTC. The V gene is TRBV18, the J gene TRBJ2-4, with 15 bases identical to TRBD2. CDR1 KGHSH and CDR2 LQKENI come from the germline V gene. There are 16 residues in the CDR3. Unmatched junction bases numbered 3, after V lost 4 bases and J lost 5 bases.

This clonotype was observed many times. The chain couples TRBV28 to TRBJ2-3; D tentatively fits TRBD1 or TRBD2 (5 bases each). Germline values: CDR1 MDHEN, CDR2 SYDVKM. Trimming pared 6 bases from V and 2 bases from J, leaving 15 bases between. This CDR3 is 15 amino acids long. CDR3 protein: CASRVRDRPTDTQYF. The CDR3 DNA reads TGTGCCAGCAGGGTCCGGGACCGCCCCACAGATACGCAGTATTTT.

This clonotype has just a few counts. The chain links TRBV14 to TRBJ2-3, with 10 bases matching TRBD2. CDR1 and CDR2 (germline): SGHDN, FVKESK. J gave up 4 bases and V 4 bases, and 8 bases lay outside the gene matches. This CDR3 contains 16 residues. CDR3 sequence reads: CASSLVAGGGADTQYF. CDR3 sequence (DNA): TGTGCCAGCAGCCTAGTAGCGGGAGGAGGCGCAGATACGCAGTATTTT.

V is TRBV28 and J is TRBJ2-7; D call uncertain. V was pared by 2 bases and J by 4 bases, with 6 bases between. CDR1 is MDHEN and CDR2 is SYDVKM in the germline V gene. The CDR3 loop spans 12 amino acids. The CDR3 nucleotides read TGTGCCAGCAGTTTACCTAGGTACGAGCAGTACTTC. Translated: CASSLPRYEQYF. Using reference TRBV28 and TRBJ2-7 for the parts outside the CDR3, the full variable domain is DVKVTQSSRYLVKRTGEKVFLECVQDMDHENMFWYRQDPGLGLRLIYFSYDVKMKEKGDIPEGYSVSREKKERFSLILESASTNQTSMYLCASSLPRYEQYFGPGTRLTVT.

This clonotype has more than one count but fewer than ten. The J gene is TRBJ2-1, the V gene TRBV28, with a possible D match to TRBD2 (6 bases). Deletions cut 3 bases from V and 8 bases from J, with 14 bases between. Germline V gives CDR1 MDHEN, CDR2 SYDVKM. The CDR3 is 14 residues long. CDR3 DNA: TGTGCCAGCAGTTTGGCGTGGAGGGCCGATGAGCAGTTCTTC. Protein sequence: CASSLAWRADEQFF.

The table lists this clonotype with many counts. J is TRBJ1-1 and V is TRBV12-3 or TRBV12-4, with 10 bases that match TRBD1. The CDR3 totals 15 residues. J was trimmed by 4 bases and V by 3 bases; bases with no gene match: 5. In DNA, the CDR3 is TGTGCCAGCAGTTTCGGACAGGGGGGGGTCACTGAAGCTTTCTTT. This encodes CASSFGQGGVTEAFF.

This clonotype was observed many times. The CDR3: CASSWGILNTGELFF. The CDR3 DNA reads TGTGCCAGCAGCTGGGGGATTTTGAACACCGGGGAGCTGTTTTTT. The chain carries TRBV5-4 and TRBJ2-2; D might be TRBD1 or TRBD2, each matching 5 bases. With 3 bases removed from V and 1 base from J, the gap between germline ends came to 10 bases. This CDR3 contains 15 residues. The germline CDR1 and CDR2 sequences are SGHNT and YYREEE (reference sequence).

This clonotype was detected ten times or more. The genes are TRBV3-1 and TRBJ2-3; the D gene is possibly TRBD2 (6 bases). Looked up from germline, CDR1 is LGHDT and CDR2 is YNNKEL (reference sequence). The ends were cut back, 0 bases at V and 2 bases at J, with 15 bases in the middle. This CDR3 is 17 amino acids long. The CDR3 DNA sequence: TGTGCCAGCAGCCAAGAAGGAGCCGCGGGGCTCACAGATACGCAGTATTTT. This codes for CASSQEGAAGLTDTQYF.

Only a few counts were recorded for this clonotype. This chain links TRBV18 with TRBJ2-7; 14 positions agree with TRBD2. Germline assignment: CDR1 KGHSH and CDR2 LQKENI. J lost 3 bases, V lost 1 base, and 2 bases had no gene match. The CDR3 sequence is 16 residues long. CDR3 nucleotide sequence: TGTGCCAGCTCACCACGACTAGCGGGAGGGAACTACGAGCAGTACTTC. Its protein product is CASSPRLAGGNYEQYF.

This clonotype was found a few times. The DNA for the CDR3 is TGTGCCAGCAGTGAACTGGGAACAACGAACAATTCACCCCTCCACTTT. This encodes CASSELGTTNNSPLHF. The chain carries TRBV2 and TRBJ1-6; D gene uncertain. Germline V gene sequence: CDR1 SNHLY, CDR2 FYNNEI. Trimming removed 2 bases at V and 7 bases at J, with 15 bases between. The CDR3 covers 16 residues.

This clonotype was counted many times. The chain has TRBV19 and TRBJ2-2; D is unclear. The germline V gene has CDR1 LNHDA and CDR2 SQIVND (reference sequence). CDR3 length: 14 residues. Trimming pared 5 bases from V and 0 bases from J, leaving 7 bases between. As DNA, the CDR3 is TGTGCCAGTAGTTTGCAGACGAACACCGGGGAGCTGTTTTTT. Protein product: CASSLQTNTGELFF.

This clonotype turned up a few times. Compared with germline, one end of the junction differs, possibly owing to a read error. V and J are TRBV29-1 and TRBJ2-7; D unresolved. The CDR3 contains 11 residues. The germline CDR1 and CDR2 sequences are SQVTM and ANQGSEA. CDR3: CSVEDRYEQYF. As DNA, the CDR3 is TGCAGCGTCGAAGATAGATACGAGCAGTACTTC.

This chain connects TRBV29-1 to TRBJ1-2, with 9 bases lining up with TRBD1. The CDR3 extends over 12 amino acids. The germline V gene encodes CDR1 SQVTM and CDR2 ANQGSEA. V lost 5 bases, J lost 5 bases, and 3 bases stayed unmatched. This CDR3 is CSVSGQGYGYTF. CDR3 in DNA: TGCAGCGTTTCGGGACAGGGATATGGCTACACCTTC.